This TCR beta chain came from a study of OX40 agonist ivuxolimab in advanced cancers. Data came from immunoSEQ multiplex PCR; TCRdb stores just in-frame clones and leaves some out. The data show around 85,000 clones, 91% seen once. The origin of this receptor is an adult with an advanced solid tumor such as melanoma, head and neck, liver or kidney cancer. The sequencing here drew on CD4+ or CD8+ T cells sorted from blood, taken in a trial of the OX40 agonist ivuxolimab.

DNA of the CDR3: TGTGCCAGCGGTAGGTGGTACAATGAGCAGTTCTTC. As protein: CASGRWYNEQFF. The chain recombines TRBV6-6 with TRBJ2-1; D not certain. The length of the CDR3 is 12 residues. Looked up from germline, CDR1 is MNHNY and CDR2 is SVGAGI (reference sequence). The V end lost 8 bases, the J end lost 4 bases, and 9 bases lay between the germline ends.